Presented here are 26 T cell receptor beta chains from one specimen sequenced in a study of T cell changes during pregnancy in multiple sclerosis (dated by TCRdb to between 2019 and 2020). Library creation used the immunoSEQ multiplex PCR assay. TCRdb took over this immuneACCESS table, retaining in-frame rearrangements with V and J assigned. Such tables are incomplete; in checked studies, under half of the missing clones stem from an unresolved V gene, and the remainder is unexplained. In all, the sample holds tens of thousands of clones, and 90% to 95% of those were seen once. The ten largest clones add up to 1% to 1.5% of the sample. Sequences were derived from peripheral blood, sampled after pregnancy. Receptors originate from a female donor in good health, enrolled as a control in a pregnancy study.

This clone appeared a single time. The CDR3 here is CASSVEAASSYNEQFF. CDR3 DNA sequence: TGTGCCAGCAGCGTAGAGGCAGCGAGCTCCTACAATGAGCAGTTCTTC. The genes are TRBV9 and TRBJ2-1; no clear D. The CDR3 has 16 residues. The V gene lost 0 bases and the J gene lost 0 bases, with 10 bases spanning the gap. Germline CDR1 and CDR2: SGDLS and YYNGEE.

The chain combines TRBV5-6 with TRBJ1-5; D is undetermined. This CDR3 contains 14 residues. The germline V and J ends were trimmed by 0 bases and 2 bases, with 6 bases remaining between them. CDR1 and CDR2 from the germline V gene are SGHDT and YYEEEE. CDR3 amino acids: CASSLDSGNQPQHF. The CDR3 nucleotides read TGTGCCAGCAGCTTGGACAGTGGCAATCAGCCCCAGCATTTT.

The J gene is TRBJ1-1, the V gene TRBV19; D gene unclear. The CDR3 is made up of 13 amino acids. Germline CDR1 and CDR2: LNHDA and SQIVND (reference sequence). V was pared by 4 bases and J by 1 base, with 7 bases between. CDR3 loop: CASSNTWNTEAFF. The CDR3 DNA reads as TGTGCCAGTAGTAATACATGGAACACTGAAGCTTTCTTT.

The CDR3 is CASSFQGTNEQFF. CDR3 DNA: TGTGCCAGCAGCTTTCAGGGTACCAATGAGCAGTTCTTC. The chain combines TRBV7-3 with TRBJ2-1; a weak D match, TRBD1 (5 bases). The V gene lost 3 bases and the J gene lost 6 bases, with 9 bases spanning the gap. CDR1 SGHTA and CDR2 FQGTGA come from the germline V gene. This CDR3 region has 13 residues.

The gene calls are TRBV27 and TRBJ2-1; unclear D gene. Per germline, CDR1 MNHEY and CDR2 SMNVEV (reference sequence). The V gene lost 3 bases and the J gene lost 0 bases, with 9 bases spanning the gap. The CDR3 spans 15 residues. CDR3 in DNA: TGTGCCAGCAGTTTTATAACGAGCTCCTACAATGAGCAGTTCTTC. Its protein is CASSFITSSYNEQFF.

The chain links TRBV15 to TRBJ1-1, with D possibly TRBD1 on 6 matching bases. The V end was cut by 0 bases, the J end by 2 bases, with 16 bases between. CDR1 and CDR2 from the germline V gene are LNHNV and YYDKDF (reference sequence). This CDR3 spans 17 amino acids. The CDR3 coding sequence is TGTGCCACCAGCAGAGATAGGGTACAGGGCCTCAACACTGAAGCTTTCTTT. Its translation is CATSRDRVQGLNTEAFF.

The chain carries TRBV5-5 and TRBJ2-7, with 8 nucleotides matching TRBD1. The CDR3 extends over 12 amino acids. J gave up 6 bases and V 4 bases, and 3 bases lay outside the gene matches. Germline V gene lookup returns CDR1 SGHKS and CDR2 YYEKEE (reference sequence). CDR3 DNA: TGTGCCAGCAGCCCGACAGGGGCCGAGCAGTACTTC. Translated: CASSPTGAEQYF.

The CDR3 DNA sequence: TGTGCCAGCGCGGGACAGGGAGGTCAGCCCCAGCATTTT. It specifies CASAGQGGQPQHF. The gene calls are TRBV5-8 and TRBJ1-5; TRBD1 matches 9 bases. After removal of 7 bases from V and 6 bases from J, the junction contained 5 bases not matched to a gene. CDR1 is SGHTS, CDR2 YDEGEE, per germline. This CDR3 region has 13 residues.

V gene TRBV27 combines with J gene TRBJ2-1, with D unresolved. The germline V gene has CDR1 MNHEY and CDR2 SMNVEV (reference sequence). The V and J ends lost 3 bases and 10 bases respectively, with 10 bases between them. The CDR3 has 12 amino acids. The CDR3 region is CASSLSAEEQFF. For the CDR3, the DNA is TGTGCCAGCAGTTTGAGCGCAGAGGAGCAGTTCTTC.

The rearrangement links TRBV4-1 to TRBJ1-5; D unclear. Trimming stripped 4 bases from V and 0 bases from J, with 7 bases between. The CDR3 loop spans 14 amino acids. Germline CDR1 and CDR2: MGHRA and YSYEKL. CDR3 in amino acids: CASSPRHSNQPQHF. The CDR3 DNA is TGCGCCAGCAGCCCAAGACATAGCAATCAGCCCCAGCATTTT.

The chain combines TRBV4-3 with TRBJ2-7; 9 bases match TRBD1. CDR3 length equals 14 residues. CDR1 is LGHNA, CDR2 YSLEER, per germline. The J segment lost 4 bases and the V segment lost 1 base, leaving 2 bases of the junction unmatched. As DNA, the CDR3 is TGCGCCAGCAGCCAAGGGACAGGGGTTTACGAGCAGTACTTC. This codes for CASSQGTGVYEQYF.

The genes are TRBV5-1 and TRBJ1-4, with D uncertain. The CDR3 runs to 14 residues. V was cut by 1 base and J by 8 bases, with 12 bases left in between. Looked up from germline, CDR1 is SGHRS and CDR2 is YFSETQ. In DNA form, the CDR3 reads TGCGCCAGCAGCTTGTCGTCTATCCACGAAAAACTGTTTTTT. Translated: CASSLSSIHEKLFF.

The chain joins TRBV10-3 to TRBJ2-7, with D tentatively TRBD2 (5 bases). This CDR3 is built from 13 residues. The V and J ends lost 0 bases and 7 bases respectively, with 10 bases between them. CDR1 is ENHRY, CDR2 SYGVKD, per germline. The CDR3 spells CAISESGSREQYF. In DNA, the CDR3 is TGTGCCATCAGTGAGTCTGGGAGCAGGGAGCAGTACTTC.

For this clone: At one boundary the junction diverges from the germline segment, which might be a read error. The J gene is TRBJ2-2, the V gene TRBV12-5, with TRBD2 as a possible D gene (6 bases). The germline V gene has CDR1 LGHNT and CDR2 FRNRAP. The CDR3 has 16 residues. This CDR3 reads CASVVTGLAKTGELFF. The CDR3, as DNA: TGTGCTAGTGTGGTCACCGGGCTAGCGAAGACCGGGGAGCTGTTTTTT.

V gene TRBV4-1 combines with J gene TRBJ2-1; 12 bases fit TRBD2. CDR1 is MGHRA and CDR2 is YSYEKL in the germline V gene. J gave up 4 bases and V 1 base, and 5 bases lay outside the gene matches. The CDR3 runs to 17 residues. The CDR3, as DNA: TGCGCCAGCAGCCAAGGAGGACTAGCGGGGACTTACAATGAGCAGTTCTTC. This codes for CASSQGGLAGTYNEQFF.

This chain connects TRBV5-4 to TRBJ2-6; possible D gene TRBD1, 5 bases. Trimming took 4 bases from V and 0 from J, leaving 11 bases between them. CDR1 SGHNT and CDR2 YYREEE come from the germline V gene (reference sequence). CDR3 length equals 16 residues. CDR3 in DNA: TGTGCCAGCAGCCCAGGACATACCTCTGGGGCCAACGTCCTGACTTTC. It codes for CASSPGHTSGANVLTF.

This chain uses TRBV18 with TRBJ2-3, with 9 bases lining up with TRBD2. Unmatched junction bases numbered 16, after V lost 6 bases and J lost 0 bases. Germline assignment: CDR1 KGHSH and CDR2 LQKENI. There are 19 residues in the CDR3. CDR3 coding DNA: TGTGCCAGCTCTACCTCGGTTAGCGGGGGTAAATATAGCACAGATACGCAGTATTTT. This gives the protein CASSTSVSGGKYSTDTQYF.

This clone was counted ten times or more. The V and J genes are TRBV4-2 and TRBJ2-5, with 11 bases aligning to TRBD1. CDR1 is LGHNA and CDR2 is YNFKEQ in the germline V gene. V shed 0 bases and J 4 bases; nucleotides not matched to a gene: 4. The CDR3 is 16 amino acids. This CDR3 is CASSQDPGQGAETQYF. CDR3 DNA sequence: TGTGCCAGCAGCCAAGATCCCGGACAGGGGGCAGAGACCCAGTACTTC.

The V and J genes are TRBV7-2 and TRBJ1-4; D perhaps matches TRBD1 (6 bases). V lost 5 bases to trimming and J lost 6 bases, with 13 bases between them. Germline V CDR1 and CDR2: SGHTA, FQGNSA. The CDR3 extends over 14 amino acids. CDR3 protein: CASSKQGFDEKLFF. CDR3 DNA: TGTGCCAGCAGCAAACAGGGTTTTGATGAAAAACTGTTTTTT.

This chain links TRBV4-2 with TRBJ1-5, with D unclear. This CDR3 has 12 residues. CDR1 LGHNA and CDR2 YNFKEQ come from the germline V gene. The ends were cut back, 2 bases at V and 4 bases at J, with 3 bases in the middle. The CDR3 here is CASSQSNQPQHF. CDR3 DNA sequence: TGTGCCAGCAGCCAATCTAATCAGCCCCAGCATTTT.

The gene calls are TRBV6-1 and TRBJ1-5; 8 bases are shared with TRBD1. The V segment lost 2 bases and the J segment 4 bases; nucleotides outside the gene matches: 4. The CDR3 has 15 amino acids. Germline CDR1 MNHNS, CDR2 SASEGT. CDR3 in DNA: TGTGCCAGCAGTGAAAGACAGGGGACAAATCAGCCCCAGCATTTT. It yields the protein CASSERQGTNQPQHF.

CDR3 coding DNA: TGTGCCAGCAGCACGACAGGTAGTTGGACGGGTGAGCAGTTCTTC. It encodes CASSTTGSWTGEQFF. The chain combines TRBV7-2 with TRBJ2-1; D is possibly TRBD1 (6 bases). The CDR3 sequence is 15 residues long. Germline lookup yields CDR1 SGHTA and CDR2 FQGNSA. Trimming took 5 bases from V and 9 from J, leaving 20 bases between them.

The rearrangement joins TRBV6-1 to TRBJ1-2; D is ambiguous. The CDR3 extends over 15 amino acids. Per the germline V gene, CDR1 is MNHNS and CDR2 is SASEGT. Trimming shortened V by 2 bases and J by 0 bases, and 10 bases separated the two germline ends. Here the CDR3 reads CASSETWSANYGYTF. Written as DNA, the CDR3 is TGTGCCAGCAGTGAAACCTGGTCAGCTAACTATGGCTACACCTTC.

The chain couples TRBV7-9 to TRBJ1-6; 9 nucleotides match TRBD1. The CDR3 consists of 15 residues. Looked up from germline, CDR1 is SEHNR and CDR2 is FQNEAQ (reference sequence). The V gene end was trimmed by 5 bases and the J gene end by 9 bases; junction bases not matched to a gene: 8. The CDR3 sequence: CASSGLGQGGSPLHF. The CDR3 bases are TGTGCCAGCAGCGGACTGGGACAGGGCGGTTCACCCCTCCACTTT.

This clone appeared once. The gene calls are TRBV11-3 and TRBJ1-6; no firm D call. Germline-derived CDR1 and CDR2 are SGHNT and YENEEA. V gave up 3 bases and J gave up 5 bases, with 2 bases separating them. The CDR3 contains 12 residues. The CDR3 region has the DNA TGTGCCAGCAGCTTTAATAATTCACCCCTCCACTTT. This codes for CASSFNNSPLHF.

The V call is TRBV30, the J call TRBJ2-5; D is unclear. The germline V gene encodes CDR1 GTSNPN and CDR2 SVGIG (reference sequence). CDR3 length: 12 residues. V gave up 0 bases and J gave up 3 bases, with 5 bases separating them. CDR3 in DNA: TGTGCCTGGAGTGTAGCCAAAGAGACCCAGTACTTC. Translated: CAWSVAKETQYF.